Each of the 10 T cell receptor beta chains below was sequenced from the same sample in a study of cytomegalovirus exposure and HLA in healthy donors. Primers included in the PCR were 60 Vbeta and 13 Jbeta primers. The data were produced by immunoSEQ multiplex PCR, yet TCRdb's version contains in-frame clones alone and is incomplete. The data hold 150,000 to 200,000 clones, with roughly 83% observed a single time. The sequencing sample was made of PBMCs. All receptors come from a boy aged 10-17 years in good health and CMV-seronegative.

This clone has only one observation. V usage is TRBV5-4 and J usage is TRBJ2-7; 10 positions agree with TRBD2. CDR1 SGHNT and CDR2 YYREEE come from the germline V gene (reference sequence). The V segment lost 4 bases and the J segment 4 bases; nucleotides outside the gene matches: 8. This CDR3 is built from 15 residues. The CDR3 loop reads CASSPQASGGYEQYF. The CDR3 DNA reads as TGTGCCAGCAGCCCCCAGGCTAGCGGGGGTTACGAGCAGTACTTC.

The chain is built from TRBV10-1 and TRBJ2-7, with D hard to call. The germline gives CDR1 WNHNN, CDR2 SYGVQD (reference sequence). CDR3 length: 15 amino acids. The V gene lost 0 bases and the J gene lost 2 bases, with 11 bases spanning the gap. Written as DNA, the CDR3 is TGCGCCAGCAGTGAGTCGAGGTACTGCACCTACGAGCAGTACTTC. Encoded protein: CASSESRYCTYEQYF.

This sequence joins TRBV27 and TRBJ1-1, with TRBD1 identical over 9 bases. Germline V gene sequence: CDR1 MNHEY, CDR2 SMNVEV (reference sequence). J was trimmed by 1 base and V by 4 bases; bases with no gene match: 4. The CDR3 length is 15 residues. CDR3 in DNA: TGTGCCAGCAGTTCGTGGACAGGGGAGAACACTGAAGCTTTCTTT. Translated, it gives CASSSWTGENTEAFF.

This chain uses TRBV28 with TRBJ2-7; TRBD1 might be the D (6 bases). Germline assignment: CDR1 MDHEN and CDR2 SYDVKM. The CDR3 runs to 12 residues. Trimming took off 7 bases at V and 6 bases at J, with 13 bases between the two ends. CDR3 amino acids: CASTFIGGEQYF. The CDR3 DNA follows: TGTGCCAGCACCTTTATAGGGGGCGAGCAGTACTTC.

This clone was seen once. For the CDR3, the DNA is TGCGCCAGCAGCACAGGGGACAGCCTCCAAGAGACCCAGTACTTC. It codes for CASSTGDSLQETQYF. The gene calls are TRBV5-1 and TRBJ2-5; 7 bases agree with TRBD1. The CDR3 is 15 residues long. Germline V lookup: CDR1 SGHRS, CDR2 YFSETQ. After removal of 4 bases from V and 1 base from J, the junction contained 7 bases not matched to a gene.

This clone was counted only a few times. This rearrangement joins TRBV6-1 to TRBJ2-1; tentatively, D is TRBD2 (6 bases). The CDR3 runs 12 residues. CDR1 and CDR2 (germline): MNHNS, SASEGT. V dropped 8 bases and J dropped 2 bases, with 7 bases sitting between them. The CDR3 DNA sequence: TGTGCCAGCGGGAGGACCTACAATGAGCAGTTCTTC. Translating gives CASGRTYNEQFF.

This chain joins TRBV7-9 and TRBJ1-2; 7 nucleotides match TRBD1. Looked up from germline, CDR1 is SEHNR and CDR2 is FQNEAQ (reference sequence). The junction had 12 bases not matched to a gene; V was cut back by 5 bases and J by 9 bases. The CDR3 loop spans 14 amino acids. The CDR3 DNA is TGTGCCAGCAGCCCTCAAAGGGGGCAGTACAGCTACACCTTC. Its translation: CASSPQRGQYSYTF.

The J gene is TRBJ1-5, the V gene TRBV6-5; weak D call: TRBD1 (5 bases). The CDR3 contains 12 residues. Germline CDR1 MNHEY, CDR2 SVGAGI. V gave up 8 bases and J gave up 7 bases, with 12 bases separating them. CDR3 nucleotides: TGTGCCAGCGGGGTCGCAGGGCAGCCCCAGCATTTT. It translates to CASGVAGQPQHF.

The rearrangement joins TRBV9 to TRBJ2-7; 7 bases line up with TRBD1. The J segment lost 3 bases and the V segment lost 3 bases, leaving 6 bases of the junction unmatched. Per germline, CDR1 SGDLS and CDR2 YYNGEE. CDR3 length: 14 amino acids. This CDR3 is CASSGRQGGYEQYF. As DNA, the CDR3 is TGTGCCAGCAGCGGACGACAGGGTGGCTACGAGCAGTACTTC. Based on the CDR3 plus reference TRBV9 and TRBJ2-7, the full variable domain is DSGVTQTPKHLITATGQRVTLRCSPRSGDLSVYWYQQSLDQGLQFLIQYYNGEERAKGNILERFSAQQFPDLHSELNLSSLELGDSALYFCASSGRQGGYEQYFGPGTRLTVT.

The genes are TRBV5-4 and TRBJ1-3; D is unclear. Per germline, CDR1 SGHNT and CDR2 YYREEE (reference sequence). The V gene lost 0 bases and the J gene lost 5 bases, with 18 bases spanning the gap. This CDR3 has 17 residues. The CDR3 sequence is CASSLGPASRGRNTIYF. In DNA, the CDR3 is TGTGCCAGCAGCTTGGGACCAGCGTCCCGCGGGCGAAACACCATATATTTT.